One sample yielded the 17 T cell receptor beta chains listed below, sequenced in a study of T-cell memory formation after mild COVID-19. TCRdb fed the 5' RACE reads into MiXCR, producing one record per CDR3 protein. The profile shows roughly 580,000 distinct CDR3 sequences, about 20% of them singletons. Sequenced material: PBMCs or a T cell subset sorted from them (not recorded which). These receptors were obtained from an adult woman who had mild COVID-19 (a few samples of this study predate the infection). Cell type and time point are not known.

The V gene is TRBV6-6, the J gene TRBJ2-4; D unclear. In germline, CDR1 is MNHNY, CDR2 SVGAGI (reference sequence). The germline V and J ends were trimmed by 2 bases and 0 bases, with 14 bases remaining between them. The CDR3 sequence is 17 residues long. CDR3 sequence: CASSYKPERSAKNIQYF. The CDR3 coding sequence is TGTGCCAGCAGTTACAAGCCGGAGCGCTCAGCCAAAAACATTCAGTACTTC.

This chain joins TRBV7-2 and TRBJ1-4, with D maybe TRBD1 (5 bases). Per the germline V gene, CDR1 is SGHTA and CDR2 is FQGNSA. Trimming pared 4 bases from V and 8 bases from J, leaving 26 bases between. CDR3 length: 18 residues. The chain's CDR3 is CASSSEPRVDPLAEKLFF. The DNA for the CDR3 is TGTGCCAGCAGCTCCGAGCCCAGGGTGGACCCCCTGGCGGAAAAACTGTTTTTT.

The table lists this clonotype with a few counts. This chain links TRBV6-5 with TRBJ1-2; weak D call: TRBD1 (5 bases). Trimming left V 2 bases short and J 3 bases short, with 10 bases between. Germline loops: CDR1 MNHEY, CDR2 SVGAGI. This CDR3 region has 14 residues. The DNA of the CDR3 is TGTGCCAGCAGTTACCAGGGTCGGGACTATGGCTACACCTTC. Protein product: CASSYQGRDYGYTF.

This chain joins TRBV5-1 and TRBJ2-1; 12 bases line up with TRBD2. Germline V lookup: CDR1 SGHRS, CDR2 YFSETQ. Trimming at V came to 4 bases and at J to 4 bases, leaving 6 bases not matched to a gene. This CDR3 region has 16 residues. The CDR3 reads CASSPTSGSRYNEQFF. CDR3 sequence (DNA): TGCGCCAGCAGCCCGACTAGCGGGAGCAGGTACAATGAGCAGTTCTTC.

This clonotype was recorded a few times. V gene TRBV18 combines with J gene TRBJ2-1; 9 bases agree with TRBD2. The germline V gene has CDR1 KGHSH and CDR2 LQKENI. The CDR3 runs to 15 residues. Trimming cost V 3 bases and J 9 bases; bases outside gene matches: 9. Here the CDR3 DNA reads TGTGCCAGCTCACCGAATAGCGGGGGAATCGGTGAGCAGTTCTTC. Amino acid sequence: CASSPNSGGIGEQFF.

This clonotype showed up just a few times. The V call is TRBV19, the J call TRBJ2-7, with 8 bases matching TRBD2. This CDR3 has 15 residues. V dropped 3 bases and J dropped 0; count of bases not matched to a gene: 4. CDR1 is LNHDA and CDR2 is SQIVND in the germline V gene (reference sequence). CDR3 protein: CASSISGAPSYEQYF. The CDR3 bases are TGTGCCAGTAGTATTAGCGGGGCTCCCTCCTACGAGCAGTACTTC.

The chain carries TRBV20-1 and TRBJ1-2; 10 nucleotides line up with TRBD1. The junction had 5 bases not matched to a gene; V was cut back by 2 bases and J by 5 bases. CDR1 and CDR2 from the germline V gene are DFQATT and SNEGSKA (reference sequence). There are 14 residues in the CDR3. The CDR3 loop reads CSARPRQGAYGYTF. CDR3 sequence (DNA): TGCAGTGCTAGACCCCGACAGGGGGCATATGGCTACACCTTC.

J is TRBJ2-3 and V is TRBV16; no clear D gene. Between the trimmed V and J ends, which lost 2 bases and 4 bases, there was a span of 13 bases. Germline CDR1 and CDR2: KGHSY and FQNENV. The CDR3 sequence is 15 residues long. The CDR3 coding sequence is TGTGCCAGCAGCCAAGGTACGTCATCCCCAGATACGCAGTATTTT. Amino acid sequence: CASSQGTSSPDTQYF. Full variable domain (missing parts from reference TRBV16 and TRBJ2-3): GEEVAQTPKHLVRGEGQKAKLYCAPIKGHSYVFWYQQVLKNEFKFLISFQNENVFDETGMPKERFSAKCLPNSPCSLEIQATKLEDSAVYFCASSQGTSSPDTQYFGPGTRLTVL.

This clonotype was seen a handful of times. V usage is TRBV7-2 and J usage is TRBJ2-5; a weak D match, TRBD1 (6 bases). The CDR3 is 15 residues long. V lost 7 bases and J 1 base, leaving 16 bases between the germline ends. Germline V gene data show CDR1 as SGHTA and CDR2 as FQGNSA. The CDR3 DNA sequence: TGTGCCAGCAACCAGGGCCAGGGGCCCCAAGAGACCCAGTACTTC. It yields the protein CASNQGQGPQETQYF.

The rearrangement joins TRBV30 to TRBJ2-1; D is possibly TRBD1 or TRBD2 (6 bases each). The CDR3 sequence is 11 residues long. Germline V gene sequence: CDR1 GTSNPN, CDR2 SVGIG (reference sequence). As DNA, the CDR3 is TGTGCGGGGGGCAGGGCGAATGAGCAGTTCTTC. The encoded protein is CAGGRANEQFF.

This clonotype was picked up a small number of times. The CDR3 sequence: CASTRTLFGAEQYF. The CDR3 bases are TGTGCCAGCACCCGGACTCTCTTCGGAGCCGAGCAGTACTTC. The genes are TRBV7-2 and TRBJ2-7; maybe TRBD2 (5 bases). Trimming removed 7 bases at V and 6 bases at J, with 19 bases between. The CDR3 runs 14 residues. CDR1 and CDR2 (germline): SGHTA, FQGNSA.

A few counts support this clonotype. The genes are TRBV7-9 and TRBJ2-5, with 12 bases lining up with TRBD2. CDR1 is SEHNR, CDR2 FQNEAQ, per germline (reference sequence). The length of the CDR3 is 19 residues. V lost 5 bases, J lost 1 base, and 14 bases stayed unmatched. CDR3: CASSRRGDGLAGFQETQYF. CDR3 nucleotides: TGTGCCAGCAGCCGTAGGGGAGATGGACTAGCGGGGTTCCAAGAGACCCAGTACTTC.

In this sample, this clonotype turned up a few times. The chain has TRBV7-9 and TRBJ2-3, with a tentative D call TRBD1 (5 bases). CDR1 is SEHNR and CDR2 is FQNEAQ in the germline V gene (reference sequence). Trimming removed 4 bases from V and 6 bases from J, with 14 bases in between. The CDR3 is 14 amino acids. DNA of the CDR3: TGTGCCAGCAGCTCAGAAATCAGGGCTGATACGCAGTATTTT. Its translation is CASSSEIRADTQYF.

The chain has TRBV7-2 and TRBJ2-7; D might be TRBD2 (6 bases). V shed 5 bases and J shed 8 bases, with 16 bases lying between them. Germline CDR1 SGHTA, CDR2 FQGNSA. This CDR3 comprises 13 residues. The CDR3 coding sequence is TGTGCCAGCAGCGGCCGGGACTCCCAAAAGCAGTACTTC. It yields the protein CASSGRDSQKQYF.

This chain uses TRBV7-3 with TRBJ1-6; 11 bases agree with TRBD1. V was clipped by 5 bases and J by 9 bases; unmatched bases: 6. CDR3 length: 15 amino acids. From germline, CDR1 is SGHTA and CDR2 FQGTGA. The CDR3 is CASSLSGTGGSPLHF. For the CDR3, the DNA is TGTGCCAGCAGCCTGTCCGGGACAGGGGGTTCACCCCTCCACTTT.

There are many counts of this clonotype. The CDR3 here is CASSKGYSNTDTQYF. CDR3 bases: TGTGCCAGCTCAAAAGGTTACAGTAACACAGATACGCAGTATTTT. The chain couples TRBV18 to TRBJ2-3; no definite D call. Trimming took 5 bases from V and 2 from J, leaving 14 bases between them. The CDR3 is 15 amino acids. CDR1 and CDR2 (germline): KGHSH, LQKENI. The variable domain in full, completed from reference TRBV18 and TRBJ2-3, reads NAGVMQNPRHLVRRRGQEARLRCSPMKGHSHVYWYRQLPEEGLKFMVYLQKENIIDESGMPKERFSAEFPKEGPSILRIQQVVRGDSAAYFCASSKGYSNTDTQYFGPGTRLTVL.

This clonotype was seen at least ten times. CDR3 DNA sequence: TGTGCCAGCAGGGGCTGGTGGCCGAGTCCGTTCTTC. As protein: CASRGWWPSPFF. The rearrangement links TRBV12-3 or TRBV12-4 to TRBJ2-1; no reliable D call. Trimming pared 6 bases from V and 15 bases from J, leaving 18 bases between. The CDR3 is made up of 12 amino acids.